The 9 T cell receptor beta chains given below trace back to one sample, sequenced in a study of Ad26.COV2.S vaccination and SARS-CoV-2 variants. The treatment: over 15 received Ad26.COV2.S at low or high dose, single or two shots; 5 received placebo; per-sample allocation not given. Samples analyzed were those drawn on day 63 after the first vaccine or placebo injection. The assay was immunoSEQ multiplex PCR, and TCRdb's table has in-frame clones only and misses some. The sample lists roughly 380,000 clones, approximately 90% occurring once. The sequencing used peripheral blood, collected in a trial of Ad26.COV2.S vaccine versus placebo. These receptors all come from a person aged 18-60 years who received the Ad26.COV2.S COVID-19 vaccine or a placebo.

In DNA form, the CDR3 reads TGTGCCAGCAGTTACCGCACAGGGGATTCACCCCTCCACTTT. Translation: CASSYRTGDSPLHF. V is TRBV6-2 or TRBV6-3 and J is TRBJ1-6, with TRBD1 identical over 7 bases. Germline V gene lookup returns CDR1 MNHEY and CDR2 SVGEGT. The CDR3 totals 14 residues. V trimming: 2 bases; J trimming: 8 bases; junction bases outside the gene matches: 3.

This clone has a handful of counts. CDR3 sequence (DNA): TGCGCCAGCAGCCTGCACGGGGGGAATGAAAAACTGTTTTTT. Translation: CASSLHGGNEKLFF. This sequence joins TRBV4-1 and TRBJ1-4; weak D call: TRBD1 (5 bases). The germline V gene has CDR1 MGHRA and CDR2 YSYEKL. V was pared by 4 bases and J by 5 bases, with 11 bases between. CDR3 length: 14 amino acids.

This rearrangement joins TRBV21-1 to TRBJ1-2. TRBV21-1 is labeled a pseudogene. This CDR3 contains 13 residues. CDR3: CASSNPREGGYTF. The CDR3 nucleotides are TGTGCCAGCAGCAATCCAAGGGAAGGAGGCTACACCTTC.

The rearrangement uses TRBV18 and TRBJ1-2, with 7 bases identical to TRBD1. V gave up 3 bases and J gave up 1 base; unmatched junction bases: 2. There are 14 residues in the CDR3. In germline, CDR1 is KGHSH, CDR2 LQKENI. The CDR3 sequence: CASSPRDSNYGYTF. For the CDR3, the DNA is TGTGCCAGCTCACCCCGGGACAGTAACTATGGCTACACCTTC. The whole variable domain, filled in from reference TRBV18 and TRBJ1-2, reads NAGVMQNPRHLVRRRGQEARLRCSPMKGHSHVYWYRQLPEEGLKFMVYLQKENIIDESGMPKERFSAEFPKEGPSILRIQQVVRGDSAAYFCASSPRDSNYGYTFGSGTRLTVV.

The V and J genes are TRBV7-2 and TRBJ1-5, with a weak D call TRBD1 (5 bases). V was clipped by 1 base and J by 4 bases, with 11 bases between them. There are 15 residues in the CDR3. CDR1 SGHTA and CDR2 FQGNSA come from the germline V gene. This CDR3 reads CASSLVGGINQPQHF. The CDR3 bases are TGTGCCAGCAGCTTAGTCGGGGGTATTAATCAGCCCCAGCATTTT.

CDR3 in DNA: TGTGCCAGCAGCTCAATGGGGAAAGAGACCCAGTACTTC. Translated: CASSSMGKETQYF. The chain has TRBV7-9 and TRBJ2-5; D call uncertain. Per germline, CDR1 SEHNR and CDR2 FQNEAQ (reference sequence). V was trimmed by 4 bases and J by 3 bases, leaving 9 bases between them. The CDR3 spans 13 residues.

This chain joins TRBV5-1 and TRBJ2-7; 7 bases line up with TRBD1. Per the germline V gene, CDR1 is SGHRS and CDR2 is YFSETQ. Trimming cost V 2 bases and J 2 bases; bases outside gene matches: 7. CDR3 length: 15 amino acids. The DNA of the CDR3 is TGCGCCAGCAGCTTCACTAGACAGGGCACCTACGAGCAGTACTTC. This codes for CASSFTRQGTYEQYF. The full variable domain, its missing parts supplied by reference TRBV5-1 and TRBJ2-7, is KAGVTQTPRYLIKTRGQQVTLSCSPISGHRSVSWYQQTPGQGLQFLFEYFSETQRNKGNFPGRFSGRQFSNSRSEMNVSTLELGDSALYLCASSFTRQGTYEQYFGPGTRLTVT.

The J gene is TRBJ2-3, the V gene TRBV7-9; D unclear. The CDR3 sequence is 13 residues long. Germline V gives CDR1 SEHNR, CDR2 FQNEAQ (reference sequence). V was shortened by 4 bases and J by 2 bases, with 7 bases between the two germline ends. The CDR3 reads CASSSPVTDTQYF. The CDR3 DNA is TGTGCCAGCAGCTCCCCAGTCACAGATACGCAGTATTTT.

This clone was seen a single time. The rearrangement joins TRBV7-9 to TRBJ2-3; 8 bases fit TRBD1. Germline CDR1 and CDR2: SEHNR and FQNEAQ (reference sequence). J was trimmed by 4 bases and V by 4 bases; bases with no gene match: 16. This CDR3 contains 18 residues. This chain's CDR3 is CASSSQAGTGRGADTQYF. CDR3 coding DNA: TGTGCCAGCAGCTCCCAGGCTGGGACAGGAAGGGGGGCAGATACGCAGTATTTT.